This TCR beta chain was recovered during a study of CD8+CD57+ T cells in acquired aplastic anemia. The use of genomic DNA as template underpinned the TCR beta VDJ and CDR3 profiling. TCRdb independently ran MiXCR on the reads; one entry per CDR3 protein. Here the sample spans around 50,000 distinct CDR3 sequences, about three quarters being singletons. By share, this clonotype counts as medium-sized. From germline, CDR1 is SNHLY and CDR2 FYNNEI. The CDR3 contains 15 residues. Trimming took off 7 bases at V and 4 bases at J, with 18 bases between the two ends. Sequences were obtained from sorted CD4+, CD8+, or CD8+CD57+ T cells (not recorded which) from PBMCs. The chain links TRBV2 to TRBJ2-3, with TRBD2 as a possible D gene (6 bases). The sequence was obtained from a human donor in good health, serving as a control. CDR3 bases: TGTGCCAGCATGGGGGACTTGTCGGGCGCAGATACGCAGTATTTT. Residues: CASMGDLSGADTQYF.